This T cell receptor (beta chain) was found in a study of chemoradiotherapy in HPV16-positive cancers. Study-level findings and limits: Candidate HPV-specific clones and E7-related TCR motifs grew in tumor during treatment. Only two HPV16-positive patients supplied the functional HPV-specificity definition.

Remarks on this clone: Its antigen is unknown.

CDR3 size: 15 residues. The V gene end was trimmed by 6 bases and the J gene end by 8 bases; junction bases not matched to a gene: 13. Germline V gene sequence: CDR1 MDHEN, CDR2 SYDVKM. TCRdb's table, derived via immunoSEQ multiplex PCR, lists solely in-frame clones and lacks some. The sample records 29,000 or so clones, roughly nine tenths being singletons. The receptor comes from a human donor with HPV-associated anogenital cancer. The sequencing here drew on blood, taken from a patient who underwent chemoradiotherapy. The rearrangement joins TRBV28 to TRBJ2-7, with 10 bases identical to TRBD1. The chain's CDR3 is CASRPGPSDRGKQYF. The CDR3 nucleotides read TGTGCCAGCAGACCTGGCCCCTCGGACAGGGGGAAGCAGTACTTC.